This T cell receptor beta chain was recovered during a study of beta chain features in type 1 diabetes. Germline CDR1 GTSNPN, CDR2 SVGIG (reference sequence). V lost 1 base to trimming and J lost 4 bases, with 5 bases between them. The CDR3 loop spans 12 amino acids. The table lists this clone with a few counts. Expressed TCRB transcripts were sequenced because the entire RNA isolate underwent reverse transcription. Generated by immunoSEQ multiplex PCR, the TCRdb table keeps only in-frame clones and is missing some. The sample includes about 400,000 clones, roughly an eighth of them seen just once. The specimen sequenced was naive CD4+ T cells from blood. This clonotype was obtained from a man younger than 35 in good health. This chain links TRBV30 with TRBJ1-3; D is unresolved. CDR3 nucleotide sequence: TGTGCCTGGAGTGGACTGGGAAACACCATATATTTT. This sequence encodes CAWSGLGNTIYF. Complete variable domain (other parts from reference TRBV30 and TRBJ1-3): SQTIHQWPATLVQPVGSPLSLECTVEGTSNPNLYWYRQAAGRGLQLLFYSVGIGQISSEVPQNLSASRPQDRQFILSSKKLLLSDSGFYLCAWSGLGNTIYFGEGSWLTVV.